This TCR beta chain comes out of a study of blood T cell repertoires in COVID-19. Within 2 weeks before study entry, exposed participants met a COVID-19 case. This clone was counted a single time. Sequenced by immunoSEQ multiplex PCR; TCRdb stores in-frame clones only, minus some. Here the sample spans almost 350,000 clones, 88% being singletons. The sample taken for sequencing was PBMCs or T cells enriched from blood (not recorded which). The receptor was derived from a woman in her twenties or thirties who had been exposed to COVID-19.

The CDR3 nucleotides are TGTGCCAGCAGCCAACCGGGGTGGCAGCAAGAGACCCAGTACTTC. Translation gives CASSQPGWQQETQYF. J is TRBJ2-5 and V is TRBV7-9; D might be TRBD2 (5 bases). The CDR3 has 15 residues. Trimming took off 5 bases at V and 2 bases at J, with 15 bases between the two ends. Germline lookup yields CDR1 SEHNR and CDR2 FQNEAQ (reference sequence).